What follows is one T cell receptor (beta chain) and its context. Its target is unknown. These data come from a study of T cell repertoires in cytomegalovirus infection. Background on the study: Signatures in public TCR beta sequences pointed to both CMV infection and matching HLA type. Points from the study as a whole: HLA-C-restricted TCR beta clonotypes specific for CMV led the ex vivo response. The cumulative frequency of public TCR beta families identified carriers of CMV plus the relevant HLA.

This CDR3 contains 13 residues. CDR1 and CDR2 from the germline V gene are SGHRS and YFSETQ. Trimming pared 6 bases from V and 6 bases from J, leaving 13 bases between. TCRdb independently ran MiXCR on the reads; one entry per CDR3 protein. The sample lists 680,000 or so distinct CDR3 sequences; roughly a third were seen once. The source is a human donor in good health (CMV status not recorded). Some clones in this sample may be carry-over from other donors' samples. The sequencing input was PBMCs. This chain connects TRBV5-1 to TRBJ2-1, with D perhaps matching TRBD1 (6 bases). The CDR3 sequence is CASNLQGSNEQFF. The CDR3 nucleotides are TGCGCCAGCAACCTACAGGGTAGCAATGAGCAGTTCTTC.